A selection of T cell receptor beta chains follows, all from one sample in a study of preoperative IRX-2 immunotherapy in early breast cancer. Clones were read by immunoSEQ multiplex PCR, and TCRdb kept only the in-frame ones, dropping some. The sample records 5,000 to 6,500 clones, roughly 70% being singletons. The specimen comprised tumor tissue, sampled before IRX-2 immunotherapy. Receptors were obtained from a human donor with breast cancer. The CDR3 runs from the conserved cysteine through the conserved F or W. Fields, in order: J gene, clone size, V gene, CDR3 protein. For some rows the clone size is stated as once, few or many, or as a class when expanded; others skip it.

J gene: TRBJ1-1; clone size: .; V gene: TRBV5-1; CDR3 protein: CASSLHRGGTEAFF
J gene: TRBJ1-2; clone size: .; V gene: TRBV19; CDR3 protein: CASTSRRGADNYGYTF
J gene: TRBJ1-5; clone size: .; V gene: TRBV6-8; CDR3 protein: CASSYSTGGNQPQHF
J gene: TRBJ1-1; clone size: few; V gene: TRBV12-5; CDR3 protein: CASGKTGTKDEAFF
J gene: TRBJ1-4; clone size: .; V gene: TRBV19; CDR3 protein: CATKRLADEKLFF
J gene: TRBJ2-5; clone size: medium-sized; V gene: TRBV7-1; CDR3 protein: CASSSVTSETQYF
J gene: TRBJ1-5; clone size: .; V gene: TRBV18; CDR3 protein: CASSPDGINQPQHF
J gene: TRBJ2-6; clone size: .; V gene: TRBV14; CDR3 protein: CASSQDFWGSGANVLTF
J gene: TRBJ2-7; clone size: .; V gene: TRBV6-8; CDR3 protein: CASSTRTGGEQYF
J gene: TRBJ2-1; clone size: .; V gene: TRBV11-3; CDR3 protein: CASSLINHPTREEQFF
J gene: TRBJ1-1; clone size: few; V gene: TRBV7-6; CDR3 protein: CASSQGSLNTEAFF
J gene: TRBJ2-2; clone size: .; V gene: TRBV6-8; CDR3 protein: CASSSLAYREEPNTGELFF
J gene: TRBJ1-1; clone size: .; V gene: TRBV28; CDR3 protein: CASIPTGRLTEAFF
J gene: TRBJ2-3; clone size: .; V gene: TRBV6-8; CDR3 protein: CASSPLARTDTQYF
J gene: TRBJ1-1; clone size: .; V gene: TRBV11-3; CDR3 protein: CASSPSTYYTEAFF
J gene: TRBJ1-2; clone size: few; V gene: TRBV11-3; CDR3 protein: CASSSRQGLYGYTF
J gene: TRBJ2-7; clone size: once; V gene: TRBV18; CDR3 protein: CASSPLREAYEQYF
J gene: TRBJ1-3; clone size: .; V gene: TRBV23-1; CDR3 protein: CASSSRDRKIRCGNTIYF
J gene: TRBJ2-2; clone size: .; V gene: TRBV5-1; CDR3 protein: CASSLAGTFGDGELFF
J gene: TRBJ2-3; clone size: once; V gene: TRBV7-5; CDR3 protein: CASSSGSGRSTDTQYF
J gene: TRBJ2-3; clone size: .; V gene: TRBV5-1; CDR3 protein: CASSLGLYTDTQYF
J gene: TRBJ2-4; clone size: .; V gene: TRBV1; CDR3 protein: CASSLGGRTGSKNIQYF